What follows are 13 T cell receptor beta chains derived from one specimen sequenced in a study of blood T cell repertoires in COVID-19. Profiled with immunoSEQ multiplex PCR; TCRdb holds only in-frame clones, not every one. The profile covers about 20,000 clones, with 88% appearing a single time and approximately 5% taken by the ten largest. The sample comprised PBMCs or T cells enriched from blood (not recorded which). All receptors derive from a woman aged 25 to 39 who had recovered from COVID-19.

Written as DNA, the CDR3 is TGCGCCAGCAGCCCTAGGGGGCTAGCGGGGGAATACAATGAGCAGTTCTTC. It is translated as CASSPRGLAGEYNEQFF. The chain is built from TRBV5-1 and TRBJ2-1; TRBD2 matches 10 bases. This CDR3 contains 17 residues. Trimming at V came to 4 bases and at J to 4 bases, leaving 11 bases not matched to a gene. The V gene's germline CDR1 is SGHRS and CDR2 YFSETQ.

J is TRBJ2-2 and V is TRBV5-1, with D uncertain. CDR3 length: 14 residues. Germline V gene sequence: CDR1 SGHRS, CDR2 YFSETQ. V shed 4 bases and J shed 4 bases, with 11 bases lying between them. The chain's CDR3 is CASSPIASTGELFF. CDR3 sequence (DNA): TGCGCCAGCAGCCCGATAGCAAGCACCGGGGAGCTGTTTTTT.

The J gene is TRBJ2-7, the V gene TRBV19; TRBD1 aligns across 11 bases. J lost 3 bases, V lost 5 bases, and 3 bases had no gene match. Germline V lookup: CDR1 LNHDA, CDR2 SQIVND (reference sequence). This CDR3 is built from 14 residues. CDR3 DNA sequence: TGTGCCAGTAGTCCGGGGACAGGGGGCTACGAGCAGTACTTC. Amino acid sequence: CASSPGTGGYEQYF.

V usage is TRBV5-4 and J usage is TRBJ2-2, with D tentatively TRBD1 (6 bases). This CDR3 is built from 13 residues. V was clipped by 0 bases and J by 7 bases, with 7 bases between them. Germline assignment: CDR1 SGHNT and CDR2 YYREEE (reference sequence). The CDR3 nucleotides read TGTGCCAGCAGCTTGGCGGACAGCGGGGAGCTGTTTTTT. Residues: CASSLADSGELFF.

The V call is TRBV12-3 or TRBV12-4, the J call TRBJ2-3, with a tentative D call TRBD1 (5 bases). The CDR3 is 13 residues long. Trimming shortened V by 1 base and J by 4 bases, and 6 bases separated the two germline ends. CDR3 sequence (DNA): TGTGCCAGCAGTTTAGGGGGCGCAGATACGCAGTATTTT. This encodes CASSLGGADTQYF.

The V gene is TRBV4-3, the J gene TRBJ1-1, with D possibly matching TRBD1 (5 bases). Trimming took 0 bases from V and 0 from J, leaving 11 bases between them. Per the germline V gene, CDR1 is LGHNA and CDR2 is YSLEER. The length of the CDR3 is 16 residues. The CDR3 protein is CASSQEGGRLNTEAFF. The CDR3 DNA reads TGCGCCAGCAGCCAAGAGGGGGGACGTTTGAACACTGAAGCTTTCTTT.

This clone was picked up one time. The rearrangement joins TRBV5-1 to TRBJ1-1; no clear D gene. Germline V lookup: CDR1 SGHRS, CDR2 YFSETQ. CDR3 length equals 14 residues. V gave up 0 bases and J gave up 4 bases, with 10 bases separating them. CDR3 in DNA: TGCGCCAGCAGCTTGGACGCGGGTCGCACTGAAGCTTTCTTT. This codes for CASSLDAGRTEAFF.

The chain uses TRBV4-1 and TRBJ2-5; a possible D gene is TRBD1 (6 bases). The CDR3 loop spans 16 amino acids. Trimming stripped 2 bases from V and 2 bases from J, with 15 bases between. CDR1 is MGHRA, CDR2 YSYEKL, per germline. The DNA for the CDR3 is TGCGCCAGCAGCCAATACAGGGATTGGGAGCAAGAGACCCAGTACTTC. The encoded protein is CASSQYRDWEQETQYF.

The gene calls are TRBV3-1 (or the pseudogene TRBV3-2) and TRBJ2-3; the match to TRBD2 covers 15 bases. CDR1 and CDR2 (germline): LGHDT, YNNKEL (reference sequence). The CDR3 is made up of 17 amino acids. With V trimmed by 4 bases and J by 0 bases, 2 bases remained unmatched. The CDR3 sequence is CASSRTSGGVSTDTQYF. DNA of the CDR3: TGTGCCAGCAGCCGGACTAGCGGGGGGGTTAGCACAGATACGCAGTATTTT.

The chain couples TRBV18 to TRBJ2-2, with a tentative D call TRBD2 (5 bases). There are 14 residues in the CDR3. V shed 1 base and J shed 4 bases, with 7 bases lying between them. The germline V gene encodes CDR1 KGHSH and CDR2 LQKENI. CDR3 sequence: CASSPLSVTGELFF. DNA for the CDR3: TGTGCCAGCTCACCACTTAGCGTCACCGGGGAGCTGTTTTTT.

There are a few counts of this clone. The chain carries TRBV30 and TRBJ1-2; D remains ambiguous. The CDR3 is 13 amino acids. Trimming took 4 bases from V and 8 from J, leaving 17 bases between them. Germline lookup yields CDR1 GTSNPN and CDR2 SVGIG (reference sequence). The CDR3 DNA reads as TGTGCCTGGACGTATCCGGGGATAGTGGGCTACACCTTC. Translation gives CAWTYPGIVGYTF.

The chain is built from TRBV5-6 and TRBJ2-7, with 7 positions matching TRBD2. Germline CDR1 reads SGHDT; CDR2 reads YYEEEE. After removal of 3 bases from V and 3 bases from J, the junction contained 0 bases not matched to a gene. The CDR3 sequence is 12 residues long. Here the CDR3 DNA reads TGTGCCAGCAGCTGGGGGGGCTACGAGCAGTACTTC. Translated, it gives CASSWGGYEQYF.

The chain is built from TRBV7-2 and TRBJ1-2; D gene uncertain. V was cut by 4 bases and J by 7 bases, with 7 bases left in between. The CDR3 totals 11 residues. CDR1 and CDR2 (germline): SGHTA, FQGNSA. The chain's CDR3 is CASSSFGGYTF. As DNA, the CDR3 is TGTGCCAGCAGCTCTTTCGGTGGCTACACCTTC.